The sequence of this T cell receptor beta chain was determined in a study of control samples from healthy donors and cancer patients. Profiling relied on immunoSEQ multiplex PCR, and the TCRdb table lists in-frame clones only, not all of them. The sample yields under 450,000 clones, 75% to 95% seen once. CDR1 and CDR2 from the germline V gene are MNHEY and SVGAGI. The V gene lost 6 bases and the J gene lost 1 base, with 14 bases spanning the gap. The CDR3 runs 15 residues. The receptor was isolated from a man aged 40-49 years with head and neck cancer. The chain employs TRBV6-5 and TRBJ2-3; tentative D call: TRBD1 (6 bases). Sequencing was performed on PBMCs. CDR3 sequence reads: CASSQGDIGTDTQYF. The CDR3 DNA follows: TGTGCCAGCAGCCAAGGGGACATCGGCACAGATACGCAGTATTTT.